These T cell receptor beta chains were read from a single sample in a study of human T cells and chemical hapten exposure. TCRdb re-derived calls from the RACE reads in MiXCR, one entry per CDR3 protein. The table records some 44,000 distinct CDR3 sequences, 8.9% of them present only once. Sample: whole blood, taken in connection with sensitization to the hapten diphenylcyclopropenone (DPC). These receptor sequences come from a woman between 40 and 55 years old with alopecia areata. Some clones in this sample may be carry-over from other donors' samples. CDR3s include the opening cysteine and the closing phenylalanine or tryptophan. Fields, in order: V gene, CDR3 length, J gene, CDR3 protein.

V gene: TRBV4-1
CDR3 length: 13
J gene: TRBJ2-1
CDR3 protein: CASSRVLSREQFF

V gene: TRBV19
CDR3 length: 22
J gene: TRBJ2-4
CDR3 protein: CASSDPGLAGGVASLAKNIQYF

V gene: TRBV5-4
CDR3 length: 14
J gene: TRBJ1-2
CDR3 protein: CASSPLQGSYGYTF

V gene: TRBV28
CDR3 length: 12
J gene: TRBJ1-4
CDR3 protein: CASSSPNEKLFF

V gene: TRBV2
CDR3 length: 14
J gene: TRBJ1-1
CDR3 protein: CASSAGLMNTEAFF

V gene: TRBV6-1
CDR3 length: 14
J gene: TRBJ2-3
CDR3 protein: CASYGTRGEDTQYF

V gene: TRBV7-6
CDR3 length: 13
J gene: TRBJ1-2
CDR3 protein: CASSGGPGDGYTF

V gene: TRBV10-3
CDR3 length: 15
J gene: TRBJ1-1
CDR3 protein: CAISDAGAINTEAFF

V gene: TRBV12-3/TRBV12-4
CDR3 length: 14
J gene: TRBJ1-5
CDR3 protein: CASSLEGANQPQHF

V gene: TRBV7-6
CDR3 length: 15
J gene: TRBJ1-1
CDR3 protein: CASSLDLNGDGEAFF